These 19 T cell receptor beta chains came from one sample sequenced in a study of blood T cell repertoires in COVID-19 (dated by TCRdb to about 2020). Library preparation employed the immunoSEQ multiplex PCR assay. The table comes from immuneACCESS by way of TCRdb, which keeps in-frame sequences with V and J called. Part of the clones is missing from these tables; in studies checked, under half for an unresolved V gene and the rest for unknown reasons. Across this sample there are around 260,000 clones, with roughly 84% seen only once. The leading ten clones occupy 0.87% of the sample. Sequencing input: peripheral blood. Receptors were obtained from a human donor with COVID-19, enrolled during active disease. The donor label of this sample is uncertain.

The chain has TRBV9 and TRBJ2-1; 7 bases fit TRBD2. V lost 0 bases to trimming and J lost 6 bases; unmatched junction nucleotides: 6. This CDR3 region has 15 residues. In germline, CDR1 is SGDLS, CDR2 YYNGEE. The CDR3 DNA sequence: TGTGCCAGCAGCGTAGACGGCGGGAGTTTCAATGAGCAGTTCTTC. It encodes CASSVDGGSFNEQFF. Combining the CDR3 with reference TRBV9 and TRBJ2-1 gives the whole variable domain DSGVTQTPKHLITATGQRVTLRCSPRSGDLSVYWYQQSLDQGLQFLIQYYNGEERAKGNILERFSAQQFPDLHSELNLSSLELGDSALYFCASSVDGGSFNEQFFGPGTRLTVL.

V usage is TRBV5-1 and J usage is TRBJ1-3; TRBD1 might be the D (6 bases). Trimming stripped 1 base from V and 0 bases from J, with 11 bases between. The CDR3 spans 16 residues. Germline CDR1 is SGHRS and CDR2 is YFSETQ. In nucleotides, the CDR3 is TGCGCCAGCAGCTTGACCACAGGGAGCTCTGGAAACACCATATATTTT. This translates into CASSLTTGSSGNTIYF.

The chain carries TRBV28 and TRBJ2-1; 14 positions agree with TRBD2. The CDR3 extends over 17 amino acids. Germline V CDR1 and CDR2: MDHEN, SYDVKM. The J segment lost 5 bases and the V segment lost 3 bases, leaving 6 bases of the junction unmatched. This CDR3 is CASSFISGLAGDNEQFF. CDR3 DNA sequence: TGTGCCAGCAGTTTTATTTCGGGACTAGCGGGAGACAATGAGCAGTTCTTC.

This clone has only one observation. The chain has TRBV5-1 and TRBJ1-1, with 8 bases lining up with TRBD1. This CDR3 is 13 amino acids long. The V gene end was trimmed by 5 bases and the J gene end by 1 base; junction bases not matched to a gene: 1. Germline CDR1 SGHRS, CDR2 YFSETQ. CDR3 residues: CASRQGENTEAFF. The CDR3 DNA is TGCGCCAGCAGACAGGGGGAGAACACTGAAGCTTTCTTT.

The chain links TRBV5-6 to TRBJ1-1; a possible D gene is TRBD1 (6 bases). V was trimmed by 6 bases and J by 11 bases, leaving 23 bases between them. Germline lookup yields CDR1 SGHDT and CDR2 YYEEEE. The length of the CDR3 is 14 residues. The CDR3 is CASTISQVRGSAFF. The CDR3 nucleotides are TGTGCCAGCACCATAAGTCAAGTTAGGGGGAGCGCTTTCTTT.

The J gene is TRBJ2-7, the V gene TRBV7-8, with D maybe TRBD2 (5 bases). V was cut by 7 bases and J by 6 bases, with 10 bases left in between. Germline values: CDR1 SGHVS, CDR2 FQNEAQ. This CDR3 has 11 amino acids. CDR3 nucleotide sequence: TGTGCCAGCACCGGGATCAGCGAGCAGTACTTC. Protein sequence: CASTGISEQYF.

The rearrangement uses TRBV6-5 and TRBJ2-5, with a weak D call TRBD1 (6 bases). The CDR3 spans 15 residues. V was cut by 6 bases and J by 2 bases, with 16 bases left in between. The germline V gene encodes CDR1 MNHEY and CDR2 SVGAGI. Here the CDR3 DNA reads TGTGCCAGCAGACCAGACAGGAGGAGGCAAGAGACCCAGTACTTC. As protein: CASRPDRRRQETQYF.

The CDR3 coding sequence is TGCAGCGTTGTTGTCCCTATCAATGAAAAACTGTTTTTT. As protein: CSVVVPINEKLFF. V and J are TRBV29-1 and TRBJ1-4, with D uncertain. From germline, CDR1 is SQVTM and CDR2 ANQGSEA. V lost 4 bases, J lost 5 bases, and 11 bases lay in between. The CDR3 has 13 amino acids. Full variable domain (rest looked up from reference TRBV29-1 and TRBJ1-4): SAVISQKPSRDICQRGTSLTIQCQVDSQVTMMFWYRQQPGQSLTLIATANQGSEATYESGFVIDKFPISRPNLTFSTLTVSNMSPEDSSIYLCSVVVPINEKLFFGSGTQLSVL.

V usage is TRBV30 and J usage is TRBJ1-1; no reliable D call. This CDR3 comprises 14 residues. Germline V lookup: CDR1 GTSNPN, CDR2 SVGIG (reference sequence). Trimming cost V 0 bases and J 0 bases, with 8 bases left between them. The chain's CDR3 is CAWSVPVLNTEAFF. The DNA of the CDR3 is TGTGCCTGGAGTGTTCCCGTATTGAACACTGAAGCTTTCTTT. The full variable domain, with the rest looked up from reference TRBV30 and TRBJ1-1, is SQTIHQWPATLVQPVGSPLSLECTVEGTSNPNLYWYRQAAGRGLQLLFYSVGIGQISSEVPQNLSASRPQDRQFILSSKKLLLSDSGFYLCAWSVPVLNTEAFFGQGTRLTVV.

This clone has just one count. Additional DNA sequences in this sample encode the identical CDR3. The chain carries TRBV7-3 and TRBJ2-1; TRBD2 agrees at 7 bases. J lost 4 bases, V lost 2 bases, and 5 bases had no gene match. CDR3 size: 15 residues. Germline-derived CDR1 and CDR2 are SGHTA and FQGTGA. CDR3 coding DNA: TGTGCCAGCAGCTTATTGGGAGGGCCTTACAATGAGCAGTTCTTC. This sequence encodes CASSLLGGPYNEQFF.

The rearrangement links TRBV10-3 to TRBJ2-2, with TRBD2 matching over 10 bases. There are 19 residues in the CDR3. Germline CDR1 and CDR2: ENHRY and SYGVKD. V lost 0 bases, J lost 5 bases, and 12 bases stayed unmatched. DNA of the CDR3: TGTGCCATCAGTGAGTCGTGGGCTAGCGGGAGTGATGTTACCGGGGAGCTGTTTTTT. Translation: CAISESWASGSDVTGELFF.

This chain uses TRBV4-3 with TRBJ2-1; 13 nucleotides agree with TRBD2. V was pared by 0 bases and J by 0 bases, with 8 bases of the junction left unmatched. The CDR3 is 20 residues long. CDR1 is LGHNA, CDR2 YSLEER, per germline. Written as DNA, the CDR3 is TGCGCCAGCAGCCAAGACCTTGGACTAGCGGGAGACAACTCCTACAATGAGCAGTTCTTC. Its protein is CASSQDLGLAGDNSYNEQFF.

The CDR3 sequence: CASSPGDRASGNTIYF. CDR3 nucleotides: TGTGCCAGCAGTCCTGGGGACAGGGCCTCTGGAAACACCATATATTTT. The V call is TRBV28, the J call TRBJ1-3, with 9 bases matching TRBD1. The germline gives CDR1 MDHEN, CDR2 SYDVKM. The CDR3 runs 16 residues. The V gene end was trimmed by 5 bases and the J gene end by 0 bases; junction bases not matched to a gene: 5.

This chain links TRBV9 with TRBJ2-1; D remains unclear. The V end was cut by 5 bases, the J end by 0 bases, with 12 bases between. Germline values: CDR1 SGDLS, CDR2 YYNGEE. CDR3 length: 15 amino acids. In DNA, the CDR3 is TGTGCCAGCAGTACGACTCCGAGCTCCTACAATGAGCAGTTCTTC. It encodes CASSTTPSSYNEQFF.

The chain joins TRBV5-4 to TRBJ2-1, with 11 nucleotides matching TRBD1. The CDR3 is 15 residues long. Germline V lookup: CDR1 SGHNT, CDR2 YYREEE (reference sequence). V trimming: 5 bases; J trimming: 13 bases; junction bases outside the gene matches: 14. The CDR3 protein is CASSTGTGGSAGQFF. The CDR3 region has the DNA TGTGCCAGCAGTACCGGGACAGGGGGGTCGGCTGGACAGTTCTTC.

The CDR3 DNA is TGTGCCAGCAGCATCCGGACAGGGAGAAATGAAAAACTGTTTTTT. It is translated as CASSIRTGRNEKLFF. The chain has TRBV9 and TRBJ1-4, with 8 bases identical to TRBD1. CDR1 SGDLS and CDR2 YYNGEE come from the germline V gene. J gave up 5 bases and V 4 bases, and 7 bases lay outside the gene matches. This CDR3 has 15 residues.

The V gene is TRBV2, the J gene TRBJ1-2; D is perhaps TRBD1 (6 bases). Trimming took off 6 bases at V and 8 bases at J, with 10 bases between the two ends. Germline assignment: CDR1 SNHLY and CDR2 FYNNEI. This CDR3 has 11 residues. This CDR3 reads CASSTQGGYTF. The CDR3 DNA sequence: TGTGCCAGCAGCACACAGGGAGGCTACACCTTC.

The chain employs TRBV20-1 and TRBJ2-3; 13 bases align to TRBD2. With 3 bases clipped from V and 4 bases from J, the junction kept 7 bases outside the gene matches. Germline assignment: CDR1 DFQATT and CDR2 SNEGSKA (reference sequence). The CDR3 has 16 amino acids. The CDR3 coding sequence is TGCAGTGCTAGTTCCGGACTAGCGGGAGCCTCAGATACGCAGTATTTT. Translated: CSASSGLAGASDTQYF.

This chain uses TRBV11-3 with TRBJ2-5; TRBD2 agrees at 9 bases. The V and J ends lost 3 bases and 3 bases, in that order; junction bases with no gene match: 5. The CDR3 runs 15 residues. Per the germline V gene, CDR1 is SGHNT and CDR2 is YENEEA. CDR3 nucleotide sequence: TGTGCCAGCAGCTTGGGACTAGCAGTGGAAGAGACCCAGTACTTC. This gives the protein CASSLGLAVEETQYF.